This TCR beta chain derives from a study of blood T cell repertoires in COVID-19. Looking at the study overall: The United States, Italy and Spain provided the acute and convalescent COVID-19 samples. Sources were T cells, B-cell-depleted T cells, or PBMCs; the material itself was cDNA or gDNA.

Germline assignment: CDR1 DFQATT and CDR2 SNEGSKA (reference sequence). The CDR3 consists of 13 residues. As concerns this clone: The germline gene is not matched at one end of the junction; a read error may be the cause.

In the authors' workflow: How many nucleated cells were present was estimated from reference gene primer amplification. Sequencing was performed with immunoSEQ multiplex PCR; in TCRdb, only in-frame clones are kept and a portion is missing. V and J calls and clone size are given by that table; D and trimming were obtained from the DNA. The sample has 150,000 or so clones, roughly 80% seen once. The sequence derives from a woman in her fifties or sixties with active or convalescent COVID-19. Sequenced material: peripheral blood. V is TRBV20-1 and J is TRBJ1-5; D gene uncertain. The DNA of the CDR3 is TGCAGTACTAGTAAATTAAGCAATCAGCCCCAGCATTTT. Translating gives CSTSKLSNQPQHF.